This TCR beta chain derives from a study of beta chain features in type 1 diabetes. On the study more broadly: Comparable age, gender and cell yields were observed in patients relative to healthy donors.

Whole-study results and caveats: Relative to healthy donors, patients appeared to have naive, central memory and Treg TCRB repertoires that were more similar.

This CDR3 region has 14 residues. Trimming cost V 2 bases and J 2 bases, with 9 bases left between them. CDR1 and CDR2 (germline): SGHTA, FQGNSA. One heparinised blood draw, averaging roughly 0.12 L, came from each donor. Sorted cells reached over 95% purity in every population. Of the isolated RNA, all was reverse transcribed, and so the sequenced material was expressed TCRB transcripts. Repertoires were generated with immunoSEQ multiplex PCR, while TCRdb's copy carries only in-frame clones and drops some. The data hold about 150,000 clones, with around 8.7% observed a single time. In regard to this clone: Antigen: not known.

Input material: central memory CD4+ T cells from blood. The receptor comes from a man aged 18 to 30 in good health. V gene TRBV7-2 combines with J gene TRBJ1-2; D gene uncertain. CDR3 sequence: CASSLLSVNYGYTF. CDR3 in DNA: TGTGCCAGCAGCTTACTCTCGGTAAACTATGGCTACACCTTC.